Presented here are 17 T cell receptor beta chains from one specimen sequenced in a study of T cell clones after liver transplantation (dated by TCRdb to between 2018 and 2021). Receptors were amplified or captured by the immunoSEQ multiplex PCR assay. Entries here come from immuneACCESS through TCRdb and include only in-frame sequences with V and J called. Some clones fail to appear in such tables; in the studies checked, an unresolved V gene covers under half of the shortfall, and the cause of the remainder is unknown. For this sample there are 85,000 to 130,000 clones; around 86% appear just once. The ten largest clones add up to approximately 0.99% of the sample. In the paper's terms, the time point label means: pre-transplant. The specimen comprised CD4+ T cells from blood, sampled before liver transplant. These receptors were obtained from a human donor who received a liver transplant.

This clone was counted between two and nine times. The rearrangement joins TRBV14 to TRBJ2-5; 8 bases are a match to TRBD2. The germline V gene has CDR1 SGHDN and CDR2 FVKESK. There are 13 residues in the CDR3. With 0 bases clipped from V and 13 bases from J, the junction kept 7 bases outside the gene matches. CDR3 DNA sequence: TGTGCCAGCAGCCAAGAAAGAACTAGCGGTTCGTACTTC. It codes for CASSQERTSGSYF.

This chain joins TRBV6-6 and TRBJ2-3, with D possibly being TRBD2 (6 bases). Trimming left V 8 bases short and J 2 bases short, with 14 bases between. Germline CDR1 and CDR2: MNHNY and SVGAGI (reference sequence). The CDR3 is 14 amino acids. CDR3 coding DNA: TGTGCCAGCCACGATATAGCGGTCACAGATACGCAGTATTTT. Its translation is CASHDIAVTDTQYF.

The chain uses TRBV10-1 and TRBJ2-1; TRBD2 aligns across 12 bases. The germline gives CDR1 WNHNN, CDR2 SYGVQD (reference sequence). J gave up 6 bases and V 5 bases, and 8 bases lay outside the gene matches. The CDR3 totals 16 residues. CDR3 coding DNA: TGCGCCAGCAGTCGTCGGACTAGCGGGGAAAGCAATGAGCAGTTCTTC. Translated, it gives CASSRRTSGESNEQFF.

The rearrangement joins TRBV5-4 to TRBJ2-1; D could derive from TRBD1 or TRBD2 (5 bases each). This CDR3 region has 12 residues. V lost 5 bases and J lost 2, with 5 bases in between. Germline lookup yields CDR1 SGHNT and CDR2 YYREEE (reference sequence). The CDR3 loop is CASRGPYNEQFF. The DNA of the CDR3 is TGTGCCAGCAGGGGACCCTACAATGAGCAGTTCTTC.

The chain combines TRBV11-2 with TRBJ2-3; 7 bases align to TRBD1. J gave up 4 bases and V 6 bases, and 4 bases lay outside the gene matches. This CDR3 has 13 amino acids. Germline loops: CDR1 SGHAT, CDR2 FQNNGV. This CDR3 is CASSRGQADTQYF. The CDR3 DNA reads TGTGCCAGCAGTAGGGGGCAGGCAGATACGCAGTATTTT.

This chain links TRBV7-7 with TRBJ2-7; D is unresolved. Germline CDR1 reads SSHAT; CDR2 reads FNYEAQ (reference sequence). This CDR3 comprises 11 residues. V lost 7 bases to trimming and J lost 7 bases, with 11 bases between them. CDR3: CASNSKGEQYF. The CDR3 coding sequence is TGTGCCAGCAACTCGAAAGGGGAGCAGTACTTC.

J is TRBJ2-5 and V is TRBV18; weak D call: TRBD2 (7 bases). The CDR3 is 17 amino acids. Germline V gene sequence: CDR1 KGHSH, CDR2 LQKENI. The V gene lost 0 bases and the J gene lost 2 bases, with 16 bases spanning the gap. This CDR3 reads CASSPPWGASGQETQYF. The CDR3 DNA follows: TGTGCCAGCTCACCACCCTGGGGGGCTAGCGGACAAGAGACCCAGTACTTC.

The CDR3 protein is CASSSGTDTQYF. The CDR3 bases are TGCGCCAGCAGCTCGGGCACAGATACGCAGTATTTT. The chain joins TRBV5-1 to TRBJ2-3; no reliable D call. CDR1 and CDR2 from the germline V gene are SGHRS and YFSETQ. The germline V and J ends were trimmed by 3 bases and 1 base, with 3 bases remaining between them. CDR3 length: 12 residues.

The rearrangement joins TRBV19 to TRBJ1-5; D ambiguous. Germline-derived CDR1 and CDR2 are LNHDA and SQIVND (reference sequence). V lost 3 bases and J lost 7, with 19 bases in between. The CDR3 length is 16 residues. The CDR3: CASSIDRLMMDQPQHF. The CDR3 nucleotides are TGTGCCAGTAGTATTGATCGCCTTATGATGGACCAGCCCCAGCATTTT.

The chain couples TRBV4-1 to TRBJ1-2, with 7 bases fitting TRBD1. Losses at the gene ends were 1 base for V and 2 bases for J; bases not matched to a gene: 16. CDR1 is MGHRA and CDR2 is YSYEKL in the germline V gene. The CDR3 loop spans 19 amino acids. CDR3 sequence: CASSQASRTTGVANYGYTF. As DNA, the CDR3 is TGCGCCAGCAGCCAAGCGTCCCGAACCACAGGGGTTGCGAACTATGGCTACACCTTC.

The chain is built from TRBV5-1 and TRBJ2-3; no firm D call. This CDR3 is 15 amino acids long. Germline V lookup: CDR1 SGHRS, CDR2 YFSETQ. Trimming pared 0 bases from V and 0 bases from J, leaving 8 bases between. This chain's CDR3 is CASSLDNPSTDTQYF. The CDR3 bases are TGCGCCAGCAGCTTGGACAACCCAAGCACAGATACGCAGTATTTT. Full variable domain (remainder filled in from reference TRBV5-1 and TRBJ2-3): KAGVTQTPRYLIKTRGQQVTLSCSPISGHRSVSWYQQTPGQGLQFLFEYFSETQRNKGNFPGRFSGRQFSNSRSEMNVSTLELGDSALYLCASSLDNPSTDTQYFGPGTRLTVL.

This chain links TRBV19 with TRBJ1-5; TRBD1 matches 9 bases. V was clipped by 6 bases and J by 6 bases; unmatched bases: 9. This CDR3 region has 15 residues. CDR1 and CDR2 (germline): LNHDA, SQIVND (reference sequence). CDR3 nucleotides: TGTGCCAGTAGCCCGGGGACAGGGTTCCCTCAGCCCCAGCATTTT. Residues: CASSPGTGFPQPQHF. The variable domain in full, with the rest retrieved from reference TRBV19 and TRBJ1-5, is DGGITQSPKYLFRKEGQNVTLSCEQNLNHDAMYWYRQDPGQGLRLIYYSQIVNDFQKGDIAEGYSVSREKKESFPLTVTSAQKNPTAFYLCASSPGTGFPQPQHFGDGTRLSIL.

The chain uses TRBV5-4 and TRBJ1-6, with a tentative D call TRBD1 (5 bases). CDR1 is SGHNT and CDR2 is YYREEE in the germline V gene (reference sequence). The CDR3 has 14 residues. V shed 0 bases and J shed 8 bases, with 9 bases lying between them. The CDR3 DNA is TGTGCCAGCAGCTTGGGCAGGGCATATTCACCCCTCCACTTT. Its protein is CASSLGRAYSPLHF.

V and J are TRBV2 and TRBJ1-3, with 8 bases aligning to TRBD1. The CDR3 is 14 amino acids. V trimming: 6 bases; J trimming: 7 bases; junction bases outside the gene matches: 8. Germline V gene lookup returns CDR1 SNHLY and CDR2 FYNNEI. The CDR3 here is CASSWDRNQNTIYF. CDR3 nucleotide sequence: TGTGCCAGCAGCTGGGACAGGAATCAGAACACCATATATTTT.

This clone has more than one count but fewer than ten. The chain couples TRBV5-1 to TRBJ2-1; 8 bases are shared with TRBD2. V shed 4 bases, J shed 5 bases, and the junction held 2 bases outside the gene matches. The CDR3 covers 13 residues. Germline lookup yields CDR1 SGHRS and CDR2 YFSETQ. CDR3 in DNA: TGCGCCAGCAGCATTAGCGGGAACAATGAGCAGTTCTTC. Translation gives CASSISGNNEQFF.

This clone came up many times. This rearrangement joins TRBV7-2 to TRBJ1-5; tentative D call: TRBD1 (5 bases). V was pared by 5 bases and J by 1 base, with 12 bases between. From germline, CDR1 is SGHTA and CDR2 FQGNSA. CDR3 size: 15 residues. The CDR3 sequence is CASSIQGVSNQPQHF. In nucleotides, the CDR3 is TGTGCCAGCAGCATTCAGGGAGTAAGCAATCAGCCCCAGCATTTT.

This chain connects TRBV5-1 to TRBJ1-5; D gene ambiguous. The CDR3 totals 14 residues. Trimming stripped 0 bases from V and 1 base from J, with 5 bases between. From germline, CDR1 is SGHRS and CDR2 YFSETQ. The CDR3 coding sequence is TGCGCCAGCAGCTTGGCCCCGAGCAATCAGCCCCAGCATTTT. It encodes CASSLAPSNQPQHF.